This T cell receptor (beta chain) was sequenced in a study of blood T cell repertoires in COVID-19. Study-level background: COVID-19 samples collected from the United States, Italy and Spain covered acute and convalescent phases.

The CDR3 extends over 15 amino acids. From germline, CDR1 is LNHNV and CDR2 YYDKDF (reference sequence). The ends were cut back, 0 bases at V and 9 bases at J, with 15 bases in the middle. Authors' data handling: Reference gene primer amplification yielded estimated nucleated cell counts. TCRdb keeps only in-frame clones here, not all; method: immunoSEQ multiplex PCR. The V and J calls and clone size are taken from that table; D and trimming were inferred from the DNA. In the table there are around 200,000 clones, around 85% of which are singletons. The sample was peripheral blood. The V and J genes are TRBV15 and TRBJ2-1, with D maybe TRBD1 (6 bases). The receptor's source is a man between 60 and 70 years old with acute or convalescent COVID-19. The CDR3 DNA sequence: TGTGCCACCAGCAGAGACAATACTGACAGGTTTGAGCAGTTCTTC. It translates to CATSRDNTDRFEQFF.